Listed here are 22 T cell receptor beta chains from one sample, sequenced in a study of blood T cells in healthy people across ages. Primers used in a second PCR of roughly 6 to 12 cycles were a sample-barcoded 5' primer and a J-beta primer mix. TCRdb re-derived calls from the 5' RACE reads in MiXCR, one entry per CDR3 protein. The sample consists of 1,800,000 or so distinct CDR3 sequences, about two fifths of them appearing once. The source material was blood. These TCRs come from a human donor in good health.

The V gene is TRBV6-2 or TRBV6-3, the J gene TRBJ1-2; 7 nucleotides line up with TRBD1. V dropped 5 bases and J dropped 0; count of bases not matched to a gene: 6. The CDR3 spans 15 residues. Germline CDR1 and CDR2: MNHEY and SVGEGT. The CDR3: CASSRGTVTNYGYTF. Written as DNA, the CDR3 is TGTGCCAGCAGTCGCGGGACAGTAACTAACTATGGCTACACCTTC.

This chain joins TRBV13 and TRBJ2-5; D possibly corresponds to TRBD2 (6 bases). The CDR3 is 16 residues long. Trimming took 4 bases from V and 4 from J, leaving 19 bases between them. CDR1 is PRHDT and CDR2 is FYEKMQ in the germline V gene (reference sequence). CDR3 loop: CASSSTNLEGGETQYF. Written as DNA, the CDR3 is TGTGCCAGCAGCTCAACAAATTTGGAGGGTGGAGAGACCCAGTACTTC.

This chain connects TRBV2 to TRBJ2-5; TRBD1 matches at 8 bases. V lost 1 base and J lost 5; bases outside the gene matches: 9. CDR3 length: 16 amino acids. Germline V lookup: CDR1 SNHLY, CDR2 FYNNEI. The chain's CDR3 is CASSEGPRGLRETQYF. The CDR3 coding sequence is TGTGCCAGCAGTGAAGGTCCCAGGGGGCTACGGGAGACCCAGTACTTC.

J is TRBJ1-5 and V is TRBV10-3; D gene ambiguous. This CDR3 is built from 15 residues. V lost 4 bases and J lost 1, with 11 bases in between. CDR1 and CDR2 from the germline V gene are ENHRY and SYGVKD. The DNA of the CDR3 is TGTGCCATCAGTGCTGGGCAGCCAAGCAATCAGCCCCAGCATTTT. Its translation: CAISAGQPSNQPQHF.

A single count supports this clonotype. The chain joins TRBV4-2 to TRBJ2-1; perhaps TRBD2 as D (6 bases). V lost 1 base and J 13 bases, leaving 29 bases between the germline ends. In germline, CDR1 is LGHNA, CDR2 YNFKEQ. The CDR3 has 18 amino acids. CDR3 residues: CASSQGVYRGELQETQFF. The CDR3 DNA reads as TGTGCCAGCAGCCAAGGCGTGTATCGCGGGGAGTTACAAGAGACCCAGTTCTTC.

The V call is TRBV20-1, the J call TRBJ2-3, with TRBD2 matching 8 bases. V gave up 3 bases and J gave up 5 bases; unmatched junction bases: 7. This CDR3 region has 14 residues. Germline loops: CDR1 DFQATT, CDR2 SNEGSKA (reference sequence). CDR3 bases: TGCAGTGCTAGTACGGGGGGGCGTGGAGATACGCAGTATTTT. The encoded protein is CSASTGGRGDTQYF.

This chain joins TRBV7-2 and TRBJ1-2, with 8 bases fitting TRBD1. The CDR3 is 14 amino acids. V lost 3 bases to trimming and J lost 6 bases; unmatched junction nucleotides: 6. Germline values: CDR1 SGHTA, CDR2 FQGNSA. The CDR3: CASSFAGGANGYTF. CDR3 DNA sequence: TGTGCCAGCAGCTTCGCAGGGGGCGCAAATGGCTACACCTTC.

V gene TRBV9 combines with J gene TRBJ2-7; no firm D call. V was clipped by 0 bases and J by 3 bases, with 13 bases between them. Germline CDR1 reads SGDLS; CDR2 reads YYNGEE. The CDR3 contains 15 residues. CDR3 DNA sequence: TGTGCCAGCAGCGTAGAGGGCGGTGGAGTCTACGAGCAGTACTTC. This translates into CASSVEGGGVYEQYF.

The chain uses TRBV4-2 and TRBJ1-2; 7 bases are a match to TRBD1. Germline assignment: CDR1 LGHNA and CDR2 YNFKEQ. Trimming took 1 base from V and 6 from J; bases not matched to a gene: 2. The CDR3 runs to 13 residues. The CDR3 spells CASSQAGTDGYTF. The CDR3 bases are TGTGCCAGCAGCCAAGCTGGGACAGATGGCTACACCTTC.

DNA for the CDR3: TGCAGTGTACAAGGGGACACTGAAGCTTTCTTT. It encodes CSVQGDTEAFF. The rearrangement joins TRBV20-1 to TRBJ1-1; D possibly corresponds to TRBD1 (5 bases). The CDR3 consists of 11 residues. The germline gives CDR1 DFQATT, CDR2 SNEGSKA (reference sequence). Between the trimmed V and J ends, which lost 7 bases and 3 bases, there was a span of 9 bases.

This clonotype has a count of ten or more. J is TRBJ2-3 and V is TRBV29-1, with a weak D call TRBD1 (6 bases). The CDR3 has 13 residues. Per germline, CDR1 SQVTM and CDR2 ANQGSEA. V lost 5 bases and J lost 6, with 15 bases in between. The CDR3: CSVLDGDMDTQYF. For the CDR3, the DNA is TGCAGCGTTTTGGACGGGGACATGGATACGCAGTATTTT.

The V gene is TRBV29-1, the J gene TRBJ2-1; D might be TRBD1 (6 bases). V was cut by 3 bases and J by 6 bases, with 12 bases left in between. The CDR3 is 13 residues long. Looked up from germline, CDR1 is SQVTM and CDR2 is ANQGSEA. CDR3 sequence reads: CSVDRKGGNEQFF. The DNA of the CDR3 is TGCAGCGTTGACCGAAAAGGGGGCAATGAGCAGTTCTTC.

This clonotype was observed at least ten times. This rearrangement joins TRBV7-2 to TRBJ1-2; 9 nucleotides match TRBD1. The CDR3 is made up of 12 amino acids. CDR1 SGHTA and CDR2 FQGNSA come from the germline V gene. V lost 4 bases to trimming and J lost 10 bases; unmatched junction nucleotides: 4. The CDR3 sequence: CASSWDRETYTF. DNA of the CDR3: TGTGCCAGCAGCTGGGACAGGGAAACCTACACCTTC. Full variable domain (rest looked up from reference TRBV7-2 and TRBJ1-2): GAGVSQSPSNKVTEKGKDVELRCDPISGHTALYWYRQSLGQGLEFLIYFQGNSAPDKSGLPSDRFSAERTGGSVSTLTIQRTQQEDSAVYLCASSWDRETYTFGSGTRLTVV.

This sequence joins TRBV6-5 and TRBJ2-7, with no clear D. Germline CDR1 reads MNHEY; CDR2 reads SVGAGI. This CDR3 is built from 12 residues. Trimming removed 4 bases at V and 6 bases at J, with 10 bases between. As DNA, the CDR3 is TGTGCCAGCAGTTCCGTCCTTTTCGAGCAGTACTTC. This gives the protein CASSSVLFEQYF.

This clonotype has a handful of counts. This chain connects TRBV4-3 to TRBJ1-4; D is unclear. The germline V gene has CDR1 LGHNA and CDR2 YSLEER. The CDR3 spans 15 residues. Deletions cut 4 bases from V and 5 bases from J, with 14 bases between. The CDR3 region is CASSRLLAVNEKLFF. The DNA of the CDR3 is TGCGCCAGCAGCCGCCTCCTGGCAGTGAATGAAAAACTGTTTTTT.

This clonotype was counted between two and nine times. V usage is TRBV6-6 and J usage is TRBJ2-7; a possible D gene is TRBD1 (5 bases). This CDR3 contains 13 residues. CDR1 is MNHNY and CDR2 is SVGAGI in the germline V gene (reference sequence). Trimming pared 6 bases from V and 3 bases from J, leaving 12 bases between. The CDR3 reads CASRLLQGYEQYF. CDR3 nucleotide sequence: TGTGCCAGCAGGTTACTCCAGGGCTACGAGCAGTACTTC.

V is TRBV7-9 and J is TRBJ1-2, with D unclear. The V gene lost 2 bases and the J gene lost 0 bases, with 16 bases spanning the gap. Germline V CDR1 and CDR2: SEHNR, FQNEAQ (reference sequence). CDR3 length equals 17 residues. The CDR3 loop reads CASSLLHFGRTNYGYTF. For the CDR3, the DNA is TGTGCCAGCAGCTTATTACATTTTGGCCGCACTAACTATGGCTACACCTTC.

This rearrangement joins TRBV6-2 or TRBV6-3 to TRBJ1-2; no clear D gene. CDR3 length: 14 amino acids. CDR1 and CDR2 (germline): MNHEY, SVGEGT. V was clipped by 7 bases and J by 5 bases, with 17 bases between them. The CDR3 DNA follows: TGTGCCAGCATGGAGGTTCTTCAAGATTATGGCTACACCTTC. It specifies CASMEVLQDYGYTF.

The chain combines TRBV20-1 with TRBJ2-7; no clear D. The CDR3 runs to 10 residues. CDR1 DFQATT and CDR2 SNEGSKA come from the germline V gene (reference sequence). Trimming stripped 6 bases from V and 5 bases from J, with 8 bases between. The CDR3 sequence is CSASDHEQYF. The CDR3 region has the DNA TGCAGTGCGAGCGACCACGAGCAGTACTTC.

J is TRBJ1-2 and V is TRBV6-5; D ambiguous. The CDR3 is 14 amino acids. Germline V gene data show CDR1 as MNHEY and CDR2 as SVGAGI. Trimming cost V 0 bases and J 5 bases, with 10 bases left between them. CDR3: CASSYSWAVYGYTF. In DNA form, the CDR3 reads TGTGCCAGCAGTTACTCTTGGGCGGTTTATGGCTACACCTTC.

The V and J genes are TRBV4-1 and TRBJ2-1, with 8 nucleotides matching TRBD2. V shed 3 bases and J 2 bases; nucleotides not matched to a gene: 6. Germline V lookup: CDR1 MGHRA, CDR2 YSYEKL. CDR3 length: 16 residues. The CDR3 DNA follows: TGCGCCAGCAGCCAGAATCGGGGGGGGACCTACAATGAGCAGTTCTTC. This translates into CASSQNRGGTYNEQFF.

For the CDR3, the DNA is TGTGCCAGCGGACAGCCGTCTGGGTATGGCTACACCTTC. Translated: CASGQPSGYGYTF. The chain joins TRBV7-3 to TRBJ1-2, with D possibly matching TRBD1 (6 bases). The CDR3 runs 13 residues. Germline CDR1 reads SGHTA; CDR2 reads FQGTGA. Trimming stripped 8 bases from V and 5 bases from J, with 15 bases between.